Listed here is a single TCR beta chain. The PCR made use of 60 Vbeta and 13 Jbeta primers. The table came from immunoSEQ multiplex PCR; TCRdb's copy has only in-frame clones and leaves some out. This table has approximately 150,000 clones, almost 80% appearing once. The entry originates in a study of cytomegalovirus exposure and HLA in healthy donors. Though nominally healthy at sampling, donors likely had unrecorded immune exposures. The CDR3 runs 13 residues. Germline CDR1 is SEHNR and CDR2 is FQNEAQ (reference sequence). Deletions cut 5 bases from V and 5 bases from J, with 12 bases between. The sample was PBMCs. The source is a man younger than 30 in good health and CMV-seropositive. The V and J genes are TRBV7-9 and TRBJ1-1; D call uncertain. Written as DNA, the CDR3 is TGTGCCAGCAGCCGCGGGGTGGGGACTGAAGCTTTCTTT. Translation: CASSRGVGTEAFF.